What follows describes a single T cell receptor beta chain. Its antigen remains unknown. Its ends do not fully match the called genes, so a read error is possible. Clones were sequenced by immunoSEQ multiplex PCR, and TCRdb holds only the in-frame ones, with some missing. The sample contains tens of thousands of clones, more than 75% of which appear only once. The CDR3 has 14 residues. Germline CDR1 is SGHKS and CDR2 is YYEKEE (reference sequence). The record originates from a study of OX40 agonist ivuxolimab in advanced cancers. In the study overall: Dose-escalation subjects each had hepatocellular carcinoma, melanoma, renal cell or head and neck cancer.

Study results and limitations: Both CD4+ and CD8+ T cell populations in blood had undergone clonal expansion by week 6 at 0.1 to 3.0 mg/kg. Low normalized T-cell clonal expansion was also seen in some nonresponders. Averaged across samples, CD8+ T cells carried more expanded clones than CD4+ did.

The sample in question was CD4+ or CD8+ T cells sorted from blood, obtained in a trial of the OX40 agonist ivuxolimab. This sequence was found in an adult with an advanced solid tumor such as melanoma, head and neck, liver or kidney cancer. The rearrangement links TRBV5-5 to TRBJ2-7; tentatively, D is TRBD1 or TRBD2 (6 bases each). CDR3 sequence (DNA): TGTGCCAGCAGCTTTGGAGGGCAGGGGAGTGATGAGGACTTC. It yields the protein CASSFGGQGSDEDF.